Following are 10 T cell receptor beta chains from one sample sequenced in a study of T cell repertoires in cytomegalovirus infection. TCRdb analysed the reads with MiXCR anew, one entry per CDR3 protein. Here the sample spans more than 150,000 distinct CDR3 sequences, roughly 19% being singletons. Sequenced material: PBMCs. Source of these receptors: a human donor in good health (CMV status not recorded). Some clones in this sample may be carry-over from other donors' samples.

This clonotype has ten or more counts. The chain combines TRBV7-8 with TRBJ2-1, with 7 positions matching TRBD2. The CDR3 has 12 amino acids. From germline, CDR1 is SGHVS and CDR2 FQNEAQ. V was pared by 1 base and J by 12 bases, with 3 bases of the junction left unmatched. The CDR3 spells CASSLGGGGQFF. CDR3 nucleotides: TGTGCCAGCAGCTTAGGGGGGGGTGGGCAGTTCTTC.

This clonotype has only a few counts. This chain uses TRBV5-5 with TRBJ1-1; D is unresolved. V shed 4 bases and J shed 3 bases, with 10 bases lying between them. The CDR3 runs to 13 residues. Germline assignment: CDR1 SGHKS and CDR2 YYEKEE (reference sequence). The CDR3 protein is CASSATEYTEAFF. Written as DNA, the CDR3 is TGTGCCAGCAGCGCAACAGAGTACACTGAAGCTTTCTTT.

Ten or more counts support this clonotype. The rearrangement joins TRBV7-2 to TRBJ2-7, with D uncertain. The length of the CDR3 is 13 residues. Trimming stripped 6 bases from V and 4 bases from J, with 13 bases between. Germline CDR1 reads SGHTA; CDR2 reads FQGNSA. CDR3 in DNA: TGTGCCAGCAGACCGGAATCGCTTTACGAGCAGTACTTC. Translation: CASRPESLYEQYF.

The gene calls are TRBV20-1 and TRBJ1-4, with TRBD1 matching over 10 bases. The CDR3 is 15 residues long. The germline V gene has CDR1 DFQATT and CDR2 SNEGSKA (reference sequence). The junction had 3 bases not matched to a gene; V was cut back by 1 base and J by 4 bases. DNA of the CDR3: TGCAGTGCTAGAGGGACAGGGGGTCGTAATGAAAAACTGTTTTTT. This sequence encodes CSARGTGGRNEKLFF.

In its sample, this clonotype was seen many times. This chain uses TRBV12-3 or TRBV12-4 with TRBJ1-1; unclear D gene. The CDR3 spans 15 residues. The germline V and J ends were trimmed by 5 bases and 6 bases, with 19 bases remaining between them. The DNA for the CDR3 is TGTGCCAGCAGTCTTATGAGGGCGGAGTCCTCTGAAGCTTTCTTT. It encodes CASSLMRAESSEAFF.

This clonotype came up many times. The CDR3 region has the DNA TGTGCCAGCAGTCGGGTAGGGGGCGCTGAAGCTTTCTTT. It specifies CASSRVGGAEAFF. The J gene is TRBJ1-1, the V gene TRBV12-3 or TRBV12-4; 7 positions agree with TRBD1. This CDR3 spans 13 amino acids. The J segment lost 6 bases and the V segment lost 5 bases, leaving 6 bases of the junction unmatched.

The sample holds a few counts of this clonotype. The chain is built from TRBV25-1 and TRBJ2-2; D is possibly TRBD1 or TRBD2 (6 bases each). The germline V gene encodes CDR1 MGHDK and CDR2 SYGVNS. The CDR3 has 17 amino acids. V gave up 4 bases and J gave up 5 bases, with 20 bases separating them. The CDR3, as DNA: TGTGCCAGCAGTGCTCCCTCCTTTGAGGGGGGAACCGGGGAGCTGTTTTTT. This codes for CASSAPSFEGGTGELFF.

This clonotype occurred a few times. The chain has TRBV4-2 and TRBJ2-1; maybe TRBD2 (6 bases). CDR1 and CDR2 from the germline V gene are LGHNA and YNFKEQ. V shed 4 bases and J shed 0 bases, with 25 bases lying between them. This CDR3 is built from 20 residues. CDR3 sequence (DNA): TGTGCCAGCAGCCGCGGAAAGGCGGCTATTGGGGGGAGCTCCTACAATGAGCAGTTCTTC. This translates into CASSRGKAAIGGSSYNEQFF.

This clonotype was observed a few times. The rearrangement joins TRBV3-1 to TRBJ2-7; 8 bases are shared with TRBD1. The CDR3 totals 14 residues. The V gene end was trimmed by 5 bases and the J gene end by 4 bases; junction bases not matched to a gene: 7. Germline-derived CDR1 and CDR2 are LGHDT and YNNKEL (reference sequence). CDR3 DNA: TGTGCCAGCAGCTACGGACAGGGAAATTACGAGCAGTACTTC. The encoded protein is CASSYGQGNYEQYF.

V and J are TRBV6-1 and TRBJ1-1; D gene unclear. Deletions cut 3 bases from V and 5 bases from J, with 7 bases between. Germline CDR1 is MNHNS and CDR2 is SASEGT. The CDR3 is 12 amino acids. As DNA, the CDR3 is TGTGCCAGCAGTGACAGGAGGACTGAAGCTTTCTTT. Amino acid sequence: CASSDRRTEAFF.